Listed below are T cell receptor beta chains from one sample, sequenced in a study of blood T cell repertoires in COVID-19. The method was immunoSEQ multiplex PCR; TCRdb's version includes in-frame clones alone and lacks a portion of them. The sample consists of 90,000 to 140,000 clones, roughly 87% of them appearing once. Sequences were obtained from peripheral blood. The origin of the receptors is a man aged 45-60 years with acute or convalescent COVID-19. The CDR3 runs from the conserved cysteine through the conserved F or W. The D gene is left open where the match is weak. Clone size is shown for a subset of rows, as once, few, many or a class of expanded clone.

V	size	D	J	CDR3	DNA
TRBV6-5	-	TRBD2	TRBJ2-1	CASSWQAGAYNEQFF	TGTGCCAGCAGTTGGCAAGCGGGAGCCTACAATGAGCAGTTCTTC
TRBV6-5	-	-	TRBJ2-7	CASSYEGGVYPYEQYF	TGTGCCAGCAGTTACGAGGGCGGAGTATATCCCTACGAGCAGTACTTC
TRBV18	-	-	TRBJ2-3	CASSPPRGRTDTQYF	TGTGCCAGCTCACCACCAAGGGGTCGGACAGATACGCAGTATTTT
TRBV27	once	-	TRBJ2-4	CASSFTGTKNIQYF	TGTGCCAGCAGTTTCACAGGCACCAAAAACATTCAGTACTTC
TRBV14	-	-	TRBJ1-5	CASSRGGNQPQHF	TGTGCCAGCAGCCGCGGGGGGAATCAGCCCCAGCATTTT
TRBV25-1	-	-	TRBJ2-7	CASSALTTAWYEQYF	TGTGCCAGCAGTGCCCTGACGACAGCTTGGTACGAGCAGTACTTC
TRBV6-5	-	-	TRBJ1-2	CASSSDVDGYTF	TGTGCCAGCAGTTCAGATGTTGATGGCTACACCTTC
TRBV10-1	-	-	TRBJ2-1	CATMDGSRGNEQFF	TGCGCCACTATGGACGGATCGCGGGGCAATGAGCAGTTCTTC
TRBV19	once	-	TRBJ2-5	CASSMLAHQETQYF	TGTGCCAGTAGTATGCTGGCCCACCAAGAGACCCAGTACTTC
TRBV10-1	-	TRBD1	TRBJ2-2	CAKQGRTGELFF	TGCGCCAAACAGGGGCGGACCGGGGAGCTGTTTTTT
TRBV7-9	-	TRBD2	TRBJ2-7	CASSRVAGGPAYEQYF	TGTGCCAGCAGCCGCGTAGCGGGAGGGCCGGCGTACGAGCAGTACTTC